A single sample gave rise to the 16 T cell receptor beta chains below, sequenced in a study of beta chain features in type 1 diabetes. The study reverse transcribed the entire isolated RNA, so it sequenced expressed TCRB transcripts. The repertoire was sequenced with immunoSEQ multiplex PCR; TCRdb's copy has only in-frame clones and lacks some. The table has approximately 170,000 clones, less than 9.5% seen once; the top ten hold about 2.5%. Sequenced sample: central memory CD4+ T cells from blood. The receptor source for this set is a woman aged 18-35 years in good health.

V gene TRBV5-1 combines with J gene TRBJ1-1; D ambiguous. V was pared by 5 bases and J by 2 bases, with 13 bases between. The CDR3 loop spans 14 amino acids. Germline CDR1 is SGHRS and CDR2 is YFSETQ. CDR3 protein: CASSESQSNTEAFF. The CDR3, as DNA: TGCGCCAGCAGTGAGTCACAGTCTAACACTGAAGCTTTCTTT.

CDR3 sequence reads: CASREQALLSYEQYF. The CDR3 DNA reads TGTGCCAGCAGAGAACAGGCCCTCCTCTCCTACGAGCAGTACTTC. The V call is TRBV2, the J call TRBJ2-7, with D perhaps TRBD1 (5 bases). This CDR3 has 15 residues. Trimming stripped 6 bases from V and 0 bases from J, with 15 bases between. CDR1 and CDR2 from the germline V gene are SNHLY and FYNNEI.

This clone has more than one count but fewer than ten. V and J are TRBV5-1 and TRBJ2-1, with TRBD2 matching 14 bases. This CDR3 spans 15 amino acids. With 7 bases clipped from V and 1 base from J, the junction kept 1 base outside the gene matches. CDR1 and CDR2 from the germline V gene are SGHRS and YFSETQ. The DNA of the CDR3 is TGCGCCAGCCGACTAGCGGGAGGGTCCTACAATGAGCAGTTCTTC. Amino acid sequence: CASRLAGGSYNEQFF.

J is TRBJ2-5 and V is TRBV7-2; weak D call: TRBD2 (5 bases). The V and J ends lost 1 base and 5 bases respectively, with 8 bases between them. The CDR3 covers 13 residues. Per germline, CDR1 SGHTA and CDR2 FQGNSA. The chain's CDR3 is CASSLERWETQYF. The CDR3 nucleotides are TGTGCCAGCAGCTTAGAGCGGTGGGAGACCCAGTACTTC.

This clone was counted between two and nine times. This chain links TRBV19 with TRBJ2-7; 9 bases are a match to TRBD1. Germline V gene sequence: CDR1 LNHDA, CDR2 SQIVND (reference sequence). V was clipped by 6 bases and J by 5 bases; unmatched bases: 11. The CDR3 sequence is 15 residues long. In nucleotides, the CDR3 is TGTGCCAGTAGAGAGATCGGGACAGGGCGCAACGAGCAGTACTTC. This encodes CASREIGTGRNEQYF.

This clone was seen only a few times. The chain couples TRBV14 to TRBJ2-1; D unclear. This CDR3 is 14 amino acids long. The ends were cut back, 4 bases at V and 3 bases at J, with 10 bases in the middle. Germline V gives CDR1 SGHDN, CDR2 FVKESK. The CDR3 protein is CASSLPTNYNEQFF. The CDR3 bases are TGTGCCAGCAGCCTCCCGACAAACTACAATGAGCAGTTCTTC.

Regarding this clone: Mismatch with germline at one junction end may stem from a read error. The V and J genes are TRBV7-7 and TRBJ2-1; D is possibly TRBD1 (7 bases). This CDR3 is built from 14 residues. The V gene's germline CDR1 is SSHAT and CDR2 FNYEAQ (reference sequence). Written as DNA, the CDR3 is TGTGCTAGCAGCTTAGGAGGGGGCTGGGATGAGCAGTTCTTC. Encoded protein: CASSLGGGWDEQFF.

A few counts support this clone. The chain is built from TRBV7-9 and TRBJ1-2; D remains ambiguous. CDR1 is SEHNR, CDR2 FQNEAQ, per germline (reference sequence). V was trimmed by 5 bases and J by 2 bases, leaving 12 bases between them. The CDR3 sequence is 14 residues long. The CDR3 here is CASSPPAGNYGYTF. The CDR3 DNA follows: TGTGCCAGCAGCCCTCCAGCGGGGAACTATGGCTACACCTTC.

The chain links TRBV5-1 to TRBJ1-2; 9 nucleotides match TRBD1. This CDR3 is 17 amino acids long. With 1 base clipped from V and 4 bases from J, the junction kept 11 bases outside the gene matches. CDR1 SGHRS and CDR2 YFSETQ come from the germline V gene. This chain's CDR3 is CASSLWHSGTGTYGYTF. Here the CDR3 DNA reads TGCGCCAGCAGCTTGTGGCACTCCGGGACAGGGACCTATGGCTACACCTTC.

This clone was detected only a few times. The chain carries TRBV5-6 and TRBJ2-5; TRBD1 aligns across 7 bases. The CDR3 totals 14 residues. Germline V gives CDR1 SGHDT, CDR2 YYEEEE. V gave up 4 bases and J gave up 6 bases; unmatched junction bases: 9. CDR3 region: CASSPTGFMKTQYF. CDR3 bases: TGTGCCAGCAGCCCGACAGGGTTCATGAAGACCCAGTACTTC.

This clone was seen a few times. The chain joins TRBV30 to TRBJ1-5; D uncertain. V was pared by 5 bases and J by 3 bases, with 11 bases between. CDR1 and CDR2 (germline): GTSNPN, SVGIG (reference sequence). This CDR3 region has 13 residues. CDR3: CAWSLALNQPQHF. Written as DNA, the CDR3 is TGTGCCTGGTCTTTGGCCCTCAATCAGCCCCAGCATTTT.

This clone was recorded at least ten times. The V gene is TRBV5-1, the J gene TRBJ2-5; maybe TRBD2 (5 bases). The CDR3 spans 13 residues. Germline CDR1 and CDR2: SGHRS and YFSETQ. V was pared by 7 bases and J by 5 bases, with 15 bases between. The CDR3 spells CASGGLTGETQYF. CDR3 in DNA: TGCGCCAGCGGTGGACTCACCGGGGAGACCCAGTACTTC.

V usage is TRBV7-9 and J usage is TRBJ1-2; weak D call: TRBD1 (6 bases). The CDR3 loop spans 14 amino acids. Trimming took 5 bases from V and 4 from J, leaving 14 bases between them. CDR1 and CDR2 from the germline V gene are SEHNR and FQNEAQ (reference sequence). Written as DNA, the CDR3 is TGTGCCAGCAGCCCCGGACAGAGCCTCTATGGCTACACCTTC. Amino acids: CASSPGQSLYGYTF. The full variable domain, rest sourced from reference TRBV7-9 and TRBJ1-2, is DTGVSQNPRHKITKRGQNVTFRCDPISEHNRLYWYRQTLGQGPEFLTYFQNEAQLEKSRLLSDRFSAERPKGSFSTLEIQRTEQGDSAMYLCASSPGQSLYGYTFGSGTRLTVV.

The table lists this clone with a few counts. CDR3 protein: CASSLATRADGYTF. CDR3 DNA sequence: TGTGCCAGCAGCTTAGCGACCAGGGCCGATGGCTACACCTTC. The gene calls are TRBV7-9 and TRBJ1-2, with TRBD1 as a possible D gene (5 bases). This CDR3 is 14 amino acids long. With 0 bases removed from V and 6 bases from J, the gap between germline ends came to 11 bases. In germline, CDR1 is SEHNR, CDR2 FQNEAQ (reference sequence).

This clone was observed a few times. This chain joins TRBV5-1 and TRBJ2-3; no clear D gene. Trimming stripped 1 base from V and 3 bases from J, with 9 bases between. Germline CDR1 SGHRS, CDR2 YFSETQ. The CDR3 runs 14 residues. CDR3 in DNA: TGCGCCAGCAGCTTGCTAGGCGGAACAGATACGCAGTATTTT. Translation gives CASSLLGGTDTQYF.

J is TRBJ2-7 and V is TRBV18; D not resolved. The CDR3 runs to 13 residues. V was trimmed by 0 bases and J by 7 bases, leaving 10 bases between them. Germline V lookup: CDR1 KGHSH, CDR2 LQKENI. The CDR3: CASSPPNSPEQYF. CDR3 DNA sequence: TGTGCCAGCTCACCACCGAACAGCCCGGAGCAGTACTTC.